Each of the 19 T cell receptor beta chains below was sequenced from the same sample in a study of technical replicates of blood from several donors. Here immunoSEQ multiplex PCR was the method, and the copy in TCRdb shows in-frame clones only, minus some. The sample lists around 90,000 clones, around 94% seen once, with 0.39% in the top ten. Input material: T cells isolated from PBMCs. The receptors were gathered from a human donor in good health.

This clone was detected only once. V gene TRBV19 combines with J gene TRBJ1-1; D may be TRBD1 (5 bases). In germline, CDR1 is LNHDA, CDR2 SQIVND (reference sequence). The CDR3 extends over 16 amino acids. V was pared by 1 base and J by 1 base, with 13 bases between. Here the CDR3 DNA reads TGTGCCAGTAGTATAGTAGCGGGAACAGGGAACACTGAAGCTTTCTTT. Protein product: CASSIVAGTGNTEAFF.

The rearrangement links TRBV27 to TRBJ2-1; D unresolved. V lost 0 bases, J lost 9 bases, and 9 bases lay in between. Germline lookup yields CDR1 MNHEY and CDR2 SMNVEV (reference sequence). The CDR3 is 13 residues long. Written as DNA, the CDR3 is TGTGCCAGCAGTTTATCAAGAGGAGCTGAGCAGTTCTTC. The encoded protein is CASSLSRGAEQFF.

V gene TRBV10-3 combines with J gene TRBJ2-5, with TRBD2 as a possible D gene (6 bases). Germline values: CDR1 ENHRY, CDR2 SYGVKD. This CDR3 comprises 14 residues. Trimming pared 0 bases from V and 4 bases from J, leaving 9 bases between. CDR3 sequence: CAISESVGGETQYF. The CDR3 DNA sequence: TGTGCCATCAGTGAGTCAGTGGGAGGAGAGACCCAGTACTTC.

The chain recombines TRBV6-1 with TRBJ2-1, with TRBD1 matching over 7 bases. Germline assignment: CDR1 MNHNS and CDR2 SASEGT. Trimming took 10 bases from V and 1 from J; bases not matched to a gene: 10. The CDR3 is made up of 15 amino acids. CDR3 sequence: CATETGTASYNEQFF. The CDR3 bases are TGTGCCACGGAAACCGGGACAGCTTCCTACAATGAGCAGTTCTTC.

The V and J genes are TRBV2 and TRBJ1-1; 9 nucleotides agree with TRBD1. Per germline, CDR1 SNHLY and CDR2 FYNNEI. J gave up 4 bases and V 3 bases, and 3 bases lay outside the gene matches. This CDR3 contains 14 residues. CDR3 protein: CASSDRDRATEAFF. The DNA of the CDR3 is TGTGCCAGCAGTGACCGGGACAGGGCCACTGAAGCTTTCTTT.

The chain is built from TRBV7-9 and TRBJ2-3; the match to TRBD1 covers 8 bases. Trimming removed 7 bases from V and 5 bases from J; junction bases left unmatched: 17. Per germline, CDR1 SEHNR and CDR2 FQNEAQ (reference sequence). The CDR3 has 17 residues. The CDR3 nucleotides read TGTGCCAGCACCTCAGACAGGGGAAGAGGTCAAGGAGATACGCAGTATTTT. It yields the protein CASTSDRGRGQGDTQYF.

The chain has TRBV6-5 and TRBJ2-1; D might be TRBD2 (6 bases). Trimming shortened V by 5 bases and J by 4 bases, and 9 bases separated the two germline ends. This CDR3 has 13 residues. Germline CDR1 reads MNHEY; CDR2 reads SVGAGI. This CDR3 is CASSGGTYNEQFF. The CDR3 nucleotides are TGTGCCAGCAGTGGCGGGACTTACAATGAGCAGTTCTTC.

The rearrangement joins TRBV6-6 to TRBJ1-4, with D perhaps matching TRBD1 (5 bases). The CDR3 runs 11 residues. The V and J ends lost 8 bases and 8 bases respectively, with 9 bases between them. Germline V gene data show CDR1 as MNHNY and CDR2 as SVGAGI (reference sequence). The CDR3 region is CASSRAEKLFF. In nucleotides, the CDR3 is TGTGCCAGCTCCAGGGCGGAAAAACTGTTTTTT.

The rearrangement joins TRBV19 to TRBJ2-1, with 8 nucleotides matching TRBD1. Germline V gives CDR1 LNHDA, CDR2 SQIVND (reference sequence). CDR3 size: 16 residues. The junction had 11 bases not matched to a gene; V was cut back by 1 base and J by 9 bases. The CDR3 DNA sequence: TGTGCCAGTAGTATAGGGTCCTCGGACAGGGCTATTGAGCAGTTCTTC. Translation gives CASSIGSSDRAIEQFF. Supplemented by reference TRBV19 and TRBJ2-1, the full variable domain reads DGGITQSPKYLFRKEGQNVTLSCEQNLNHDAMYWYRQDPGQGLRLIYYSQIVNDFQKGDIAEGYSVSREKKESFPLTVTSAQKNPTAFYLCASSIGSSDRAIEQFFGPGTRLTVL.

The rearrangement uses TRBV9 and TRBJ1-1; 9 bases line up with TRBD1. With V trimmed by 7 bases and J by 4 bases, 8 bases remained unmatched. Germline loops: CDR1 SGDLS, CDR2 YYNGEE. This CDR3 is built from 14 residues. The CDR3 here is CASGSGTGLTEAFF. The CDR3 region has the DNA TGTGCCAGCGGATCCGGGACAGGGCTCACTGAAGCTTTCTTT.

The gene calls are TRBV5-6 and TRBJ2-7; 7 bases are shared with TRBD1. Trimming removed 3 bases from V and 3 bases from J; junction bases left unmatched: 3. Per germline, CDR1 SGHDT and CDR2 YYEEEE. The CDR3 is 13 amino acids. The chain's CDR3 is CASSSGQHYEQYF. CDR3 nucleotides: TGTGCCAGCAGCTCGGGACAGCACTACGAGCAGTACTTC. Drawing the rest from reference TRBV5-6 and TRBJ2-7, the complete variable domain is DAGVTQSPTHLIKTRGQQVTLRCSPKSGHDTVSWYQQALGQGPQFIFQYYEEEERQRGNFPDRFSGHQFPNYSSELNVNALLLGDSALYLCASSSGQHYEQYFGPGTRLTVT.

V is TRBV5-6 and J is TRBJ1-1; no clear D. V dropped 0 bases and J dropped 0 bases, with 9 bases sitting between them. This CDR3 is 15 amino acids long. Germline V lookup: CDR1 SGHDT, CDR2 YYEEEE. CDR3 amino acids: CASSLGEGLNTEAFF. CDR3 in DNA: TGTGCCAGCAGCTTGGGGGAGGGCCTGAACACTGAAGCTTTCTTT.

The chain recombines TRBV13 with TRBJ2-7; 11 nucleotides align to TRBD2. The CDR3 loop spans 17 amino acids. After removal of 6 bases from V and 1 base from J, the junction contained 11 bases not matched to a gene. Germline CDR1 is PRHDT and CDR2 is FYEKMQ (reference sequence). The CDR3 DNA reads TGTGCCAGCAGTCAAGGGGTGAGGACTAGCGGGTCCTACGAGCAGTACTTC. Its translation: CASSQGVRTSGSYEQYF.

This clone was observed once. The chain uses TRBV6-5 and TRBJ1-4; 8 nucleotides align to TRBD1. V lost 5 bases, J lost 7 bases, and 6 bases stayed unmatched. Germline lookup yields CDR1 MNHEY and CDR2 SVGAGI. The CDR3 spans 14 residues. CDR3 residues: CASSATGGREKLFF. Here the CDR3 DNA reads TGTGCCAGCAGTGCTACAGGGGGGCGTGAAAAACTGTTTTTT.

This clone was observed a single time. The rearrangement links TRBV27 to TRBJ2-7; a possible D gene is TRBD1 (5 bases). Germline assignment: CDR1 MNHEY and CDR2 SMNVEV (reference sequence). V lost 2 bases to trimming and J lost 2 bases, with 10 bases between them. The CDR3 runs 14 residues. The CDR3 DNA is TGTGCCAGCAGTTTAGCAGGGTTGCCCTACGAGCAGTACTTC. It encodes CASSLAGLPYEQYF.

The J gene is TRBJ2-1, the V gene TRBV29-1; D uncertain. The V gene's germline CDR1 is SQVTM and CDR2 ANQGSEA. This CDR3 contains 14 residues. V lost 4 bases to trimming and J lost 0 bases, with 10 bases between them. DNA for the CDR3: TGCAGCGTTGGGTGGCGGAGCTCCTACAATGAGCAGTTCTTC. It codes for CSVGWRSSYNEQFF.

V and J are TRBV6-5 and TRBJ2-7; TRBD2 is a possible D gene (6 bases). The germline CDR1 and CDR2 sequences are MNHEY and SVGAGI. The length of the CDR3 is 12 residues. With 6 bases removed from V and 4 bases from J, the gap between germline ends came to 10 bases. The CDR3 region has the DNA TGTGCCAGCAGCCAGACTAGATACGAGCAGTACTTC. It is translated as CASSQTRYEQYF.

This chain uses TRBV10-3 with TRBJ2-7; TRBD2 agrees at 15 bases. V trimming: 11 bases; J trimming: 2 bases; junction bases outside the gene matches: 4. The CDR3 runs 14 residues. CDR1 is ENHRY, CDR2 SYGVKD, per germline. CDR3 bases: TGTGCCGTGGGACTAGCGGGAGGCCCCTACGAGCAGTACTTC. Its translation: CAVGLAGGPYEQYF.

The V and J genes are TRBV28 and TRBJ2-7, with 7 bases aligning to TRBD2. Germline V gives CDR1 MDHEN, CDR2 SYDVKM. Trimming at V came to 2 bases and at J to 2 bases, leaving 6 bases not matched to a gene. This CDR3 spans 15 amino acids. The CDR3 loop is CASSLRAGRAYEQYF. The CDR3, as DNA: TGTGCCAGCAGTTTACGGGCAGGGAGGGCCTACGAGCAGTACTTC.